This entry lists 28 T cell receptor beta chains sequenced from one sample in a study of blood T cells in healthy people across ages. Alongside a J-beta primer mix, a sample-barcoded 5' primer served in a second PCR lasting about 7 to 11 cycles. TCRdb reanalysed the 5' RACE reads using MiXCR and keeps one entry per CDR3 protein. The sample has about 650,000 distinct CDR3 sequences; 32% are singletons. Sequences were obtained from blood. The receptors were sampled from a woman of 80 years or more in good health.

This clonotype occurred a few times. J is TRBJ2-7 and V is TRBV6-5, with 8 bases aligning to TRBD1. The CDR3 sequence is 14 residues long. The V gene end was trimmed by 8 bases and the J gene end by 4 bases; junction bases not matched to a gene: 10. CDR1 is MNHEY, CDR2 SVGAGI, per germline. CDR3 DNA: TGTGCCAGCGGCGCTGGGACAGGAATATACGAGCAGTACTTC. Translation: CASGAGTGIYEQYF.

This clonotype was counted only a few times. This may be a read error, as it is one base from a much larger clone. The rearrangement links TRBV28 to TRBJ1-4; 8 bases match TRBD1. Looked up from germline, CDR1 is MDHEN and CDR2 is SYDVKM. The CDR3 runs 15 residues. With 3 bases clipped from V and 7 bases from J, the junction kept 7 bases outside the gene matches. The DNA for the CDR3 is TGTGCCAGCAGTTTGGAAGGACAGGGTAGTGAAAAACTGTTTTTT. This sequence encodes CASSLEGQGSEKLFF. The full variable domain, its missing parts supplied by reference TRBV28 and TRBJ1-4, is DVKVTQSSRYLVKRTGEKVFLECVQDMDHENMFWYRQDPGLGLRLIYFSYDVKMKEKGDIPEGYSVSREKKERFSLILESASTNQTSMYLCASSLEGQGSEKLFFGSGTQLSVL.

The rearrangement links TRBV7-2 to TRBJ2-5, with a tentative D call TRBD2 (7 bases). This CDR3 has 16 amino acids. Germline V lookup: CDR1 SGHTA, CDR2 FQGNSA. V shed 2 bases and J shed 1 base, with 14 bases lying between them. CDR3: CASSLLGAGVQETQYF. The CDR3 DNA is TGTGCCAGCAGCTTATTGGGGGCGGGGGTCCAAGAGACCCAGTACTTC.

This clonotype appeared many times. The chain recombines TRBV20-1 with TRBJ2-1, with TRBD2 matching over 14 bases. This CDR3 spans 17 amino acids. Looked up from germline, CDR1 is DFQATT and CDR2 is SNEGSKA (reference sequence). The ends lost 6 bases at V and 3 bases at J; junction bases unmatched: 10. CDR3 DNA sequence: TGCAGTGCGCCGACTAGCGGGGGGGCTTTATTCTACAATGAGCAGTTCTTC. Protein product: CSAPTSGGALFYNEQFF.

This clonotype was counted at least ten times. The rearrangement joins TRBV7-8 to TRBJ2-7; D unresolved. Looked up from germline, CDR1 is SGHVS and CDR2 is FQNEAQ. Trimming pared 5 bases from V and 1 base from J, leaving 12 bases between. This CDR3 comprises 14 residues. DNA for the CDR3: TGTGCCAGCAGCCGTGACTTTGGATCCTACGAGCAGTACTTC. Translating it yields CASSRDFGSYEQYF.

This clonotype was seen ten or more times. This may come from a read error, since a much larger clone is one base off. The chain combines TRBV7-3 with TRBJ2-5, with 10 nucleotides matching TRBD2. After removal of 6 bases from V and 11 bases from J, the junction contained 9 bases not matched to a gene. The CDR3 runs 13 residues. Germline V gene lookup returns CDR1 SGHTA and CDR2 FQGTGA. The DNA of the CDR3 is TGTGCCAGCAGTCAGCGGGGGGGCGGTGAGCAGTACTTC. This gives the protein CASSQRGGGEQYF.

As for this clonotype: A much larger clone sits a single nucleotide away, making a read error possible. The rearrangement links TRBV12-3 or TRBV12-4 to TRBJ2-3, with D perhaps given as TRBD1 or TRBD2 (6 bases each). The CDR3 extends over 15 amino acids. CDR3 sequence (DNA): TGTGCCAGCAGTTTAGCGGGGGGCTGGACAGATACGCGGTATTTT. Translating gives CASSLAGGWTDTRYF.

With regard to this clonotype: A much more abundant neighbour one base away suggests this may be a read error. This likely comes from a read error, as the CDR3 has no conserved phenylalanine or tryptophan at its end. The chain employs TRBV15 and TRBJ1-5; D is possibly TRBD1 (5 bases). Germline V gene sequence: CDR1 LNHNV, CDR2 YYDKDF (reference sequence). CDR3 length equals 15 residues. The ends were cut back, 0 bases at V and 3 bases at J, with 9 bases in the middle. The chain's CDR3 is CATSRDPGSNQPQHC. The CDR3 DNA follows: TGTGCCACCAGCAGAGACCCAGGGTCCAATCAGCCCCAGCATTGT.

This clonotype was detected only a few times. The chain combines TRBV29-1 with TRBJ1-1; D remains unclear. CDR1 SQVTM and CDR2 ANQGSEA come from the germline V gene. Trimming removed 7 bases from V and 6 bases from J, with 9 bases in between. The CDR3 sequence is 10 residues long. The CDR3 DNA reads TGCAGCGGTGTCCGATCTGAAGCTTTCTTT. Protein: CSGVRSEAFF.

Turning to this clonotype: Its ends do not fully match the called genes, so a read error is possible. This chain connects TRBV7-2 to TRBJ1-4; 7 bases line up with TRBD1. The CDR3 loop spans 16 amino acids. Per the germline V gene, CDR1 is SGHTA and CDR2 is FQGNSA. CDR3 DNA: TGTGTCAGCAGCTTAAGGGGACAGACACCTAATGAAAAACTGTTTTTT. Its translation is CVSSLRGQTPNEKLFF.

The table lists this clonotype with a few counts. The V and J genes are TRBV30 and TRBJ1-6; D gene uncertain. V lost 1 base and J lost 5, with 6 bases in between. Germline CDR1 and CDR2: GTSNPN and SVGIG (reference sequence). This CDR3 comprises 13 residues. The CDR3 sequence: CAWSEQHNSPLHF. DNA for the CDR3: TGTGCCTGGAGTGAACAGCATAATTCACCCCTCCACTTT.

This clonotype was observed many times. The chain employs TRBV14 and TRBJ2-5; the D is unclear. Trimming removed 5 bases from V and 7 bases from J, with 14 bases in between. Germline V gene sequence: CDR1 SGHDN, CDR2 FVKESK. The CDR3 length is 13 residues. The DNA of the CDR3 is TGTGCCAGCAGCGCCCTACCGACGGGGACCCAGTACTTC. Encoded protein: CASSALPTGTQYF.

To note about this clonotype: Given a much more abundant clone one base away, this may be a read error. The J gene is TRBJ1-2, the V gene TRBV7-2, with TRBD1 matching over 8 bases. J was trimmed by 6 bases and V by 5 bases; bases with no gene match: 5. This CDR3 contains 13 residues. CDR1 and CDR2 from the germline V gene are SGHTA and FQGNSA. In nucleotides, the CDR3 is TGTGCCAGCAGCCGGGACAGGCTACATGGCTACACCTTC. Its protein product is CASSRDRLHGYTF.

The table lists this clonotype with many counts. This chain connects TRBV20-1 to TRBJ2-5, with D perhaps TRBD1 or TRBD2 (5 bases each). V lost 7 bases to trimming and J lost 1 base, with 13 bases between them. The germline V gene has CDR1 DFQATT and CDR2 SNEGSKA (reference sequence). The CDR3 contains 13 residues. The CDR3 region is CSDDGGIQETQYF. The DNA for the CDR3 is TGCAGTGACGATGGGGGTATCCAAGAGACCCAGTACTTC.

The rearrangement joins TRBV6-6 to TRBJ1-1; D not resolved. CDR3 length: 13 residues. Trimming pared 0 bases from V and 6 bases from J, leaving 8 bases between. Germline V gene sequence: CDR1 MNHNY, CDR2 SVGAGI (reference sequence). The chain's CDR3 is CASSYSSSSEAFF. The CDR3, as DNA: TGTGCCAGCAGTTACTCCTCTAGCTCTGAAGCTTTCTTT.

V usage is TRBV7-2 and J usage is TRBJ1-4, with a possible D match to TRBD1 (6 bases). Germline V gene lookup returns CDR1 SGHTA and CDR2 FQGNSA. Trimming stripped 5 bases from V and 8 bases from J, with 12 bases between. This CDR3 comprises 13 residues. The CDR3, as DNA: TGTGCCAGCAGCAGAAGCACAGGGGAAAAACTGTTTTTT. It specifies CASSRSTGEKLFF.

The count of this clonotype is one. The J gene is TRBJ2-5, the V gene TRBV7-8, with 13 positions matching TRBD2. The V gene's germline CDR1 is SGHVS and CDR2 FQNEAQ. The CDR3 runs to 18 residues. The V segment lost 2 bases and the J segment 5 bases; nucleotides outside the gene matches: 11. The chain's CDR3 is CASSLYKGLAGSGETQYF. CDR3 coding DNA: TGTGCCAGCAGCTTATATAAGGGACTAGCGGGGAGCGGGGAGACCCAGTACTTC.

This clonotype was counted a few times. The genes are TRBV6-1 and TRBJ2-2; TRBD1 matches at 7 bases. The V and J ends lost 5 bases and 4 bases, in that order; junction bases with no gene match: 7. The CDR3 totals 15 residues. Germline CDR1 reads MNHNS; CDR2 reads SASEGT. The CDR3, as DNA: TGTGCCAGCAGTACAATCAGGGGGAGCACCGGGGAGCTGTTTTTT. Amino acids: CASSTIRGSTGELFF.

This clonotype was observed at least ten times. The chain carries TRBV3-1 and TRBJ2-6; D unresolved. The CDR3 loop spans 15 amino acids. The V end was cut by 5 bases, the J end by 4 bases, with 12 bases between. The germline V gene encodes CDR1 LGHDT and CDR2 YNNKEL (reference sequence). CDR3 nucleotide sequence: TGTGCCAGCAGCTATCGGGTGGCAGGGGCCAACGTCCTGACTTTC. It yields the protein CASSYRVAGANVLTF.

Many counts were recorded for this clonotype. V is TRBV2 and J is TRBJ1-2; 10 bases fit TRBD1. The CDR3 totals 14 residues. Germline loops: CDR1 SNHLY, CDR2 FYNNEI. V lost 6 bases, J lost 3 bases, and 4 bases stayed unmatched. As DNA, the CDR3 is TGTGCCAGCAGGACAGGGGGCGGAGACTATGGCTACACCTTC. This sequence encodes CASRTGGGDYGYTF.

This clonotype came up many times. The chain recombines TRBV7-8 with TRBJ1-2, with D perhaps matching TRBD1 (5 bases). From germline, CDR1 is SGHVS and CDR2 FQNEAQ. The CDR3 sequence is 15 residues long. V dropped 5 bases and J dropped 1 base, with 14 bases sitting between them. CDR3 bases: TGTGCCAGCAGCACTCGACAGATTTTTAACTATGGCTACACCTTC. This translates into CASSTRQIFNYGYTF.

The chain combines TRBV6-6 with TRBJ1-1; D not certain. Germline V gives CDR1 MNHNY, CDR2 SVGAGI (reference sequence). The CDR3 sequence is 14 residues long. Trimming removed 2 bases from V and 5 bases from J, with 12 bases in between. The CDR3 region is CASSYGSLGTEAFF. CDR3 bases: TGTGCCAGCAGTTACGGTTCCCTGGGGACTGAAGCTTTCTTT.

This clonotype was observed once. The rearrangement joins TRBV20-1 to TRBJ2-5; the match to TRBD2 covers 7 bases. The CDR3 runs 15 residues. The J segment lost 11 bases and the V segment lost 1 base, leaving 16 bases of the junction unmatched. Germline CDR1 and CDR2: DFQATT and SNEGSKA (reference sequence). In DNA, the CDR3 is TGCAGTGCTAGAGGCGGGAGTGGGATATGCAATGAGCAGTACTTC. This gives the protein CSARGGSGICNEQYF.

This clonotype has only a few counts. CDR3 DNA sequence: TGTGCCAGCAGTTTATTAGCAGGCACCTCCGGGGGAAAACTGTTTTTT. The encoded protein is CASSLLAGTSGGKLFF. V gene TRBV27 combines with J gene TRBJ1-4; possible D gene TRBD1, 5 bases. The CDR3 covers 16 residues. Trimming pared 1 base from V and 10 bases from J, leaving 19 bases between. Germline CDR1 and CDR2: MNHEY and SMNVEV (reference sequence).

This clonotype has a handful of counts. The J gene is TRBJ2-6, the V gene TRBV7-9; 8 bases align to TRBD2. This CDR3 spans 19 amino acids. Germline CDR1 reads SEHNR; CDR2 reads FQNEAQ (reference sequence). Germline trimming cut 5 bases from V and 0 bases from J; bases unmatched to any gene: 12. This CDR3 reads CASSHTGRGVRSGANVLTF. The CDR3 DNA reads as TGTGCCAGCAGCCACACTGGGCGGGGGGTCCGCTCTGGGGCCAACGTCCTGACTTTC.

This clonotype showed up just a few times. The DNA for the CDR3 is TGCAGTGCTAGAGACTTTGGGGCCCAGCATTTT. Encoded protein: CSARDFGAQHF. This rearrangement joins TRBV20-1 to TRBJ1-5, with no clear D. Per the germline V gene, CDR1 is DFQATT and CDR2 is SNEGSKA (reference sequence). CDR3 length equals 11 residues. Trimming cost V 0 bases and J 11 bases, with 8 bases left between them.

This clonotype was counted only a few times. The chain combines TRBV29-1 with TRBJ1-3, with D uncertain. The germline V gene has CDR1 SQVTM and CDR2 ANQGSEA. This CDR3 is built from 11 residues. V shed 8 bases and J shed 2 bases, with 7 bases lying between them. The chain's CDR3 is CSLRTGNTIYF. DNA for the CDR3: TGCAGCCTCAGAACTGGAAACACCATATATTTT.

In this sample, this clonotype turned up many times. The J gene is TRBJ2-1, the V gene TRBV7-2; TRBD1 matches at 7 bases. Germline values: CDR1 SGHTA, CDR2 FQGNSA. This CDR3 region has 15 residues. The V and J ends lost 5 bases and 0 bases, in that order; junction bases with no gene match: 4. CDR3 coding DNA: TGTGCCAGCAGCCTTGGACAGGCCTCCTACAATGAGCAGTTCTTC. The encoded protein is CASSLGQASYNEQFF.